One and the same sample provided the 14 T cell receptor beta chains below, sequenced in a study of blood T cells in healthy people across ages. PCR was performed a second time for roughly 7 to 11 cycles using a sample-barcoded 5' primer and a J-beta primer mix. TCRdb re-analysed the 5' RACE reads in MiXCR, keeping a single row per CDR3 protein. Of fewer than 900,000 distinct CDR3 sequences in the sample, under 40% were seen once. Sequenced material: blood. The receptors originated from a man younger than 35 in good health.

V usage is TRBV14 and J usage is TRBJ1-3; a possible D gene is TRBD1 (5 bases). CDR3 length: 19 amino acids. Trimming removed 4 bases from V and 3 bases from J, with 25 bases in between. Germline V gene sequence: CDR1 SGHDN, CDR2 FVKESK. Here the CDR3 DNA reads TGTGCCAGCAGCCCGATTCCCGGGGGAGAGGCCCTCCTTGGAAACACCATATATTTT. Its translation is CASSPIPGGEALLGNTIYF.

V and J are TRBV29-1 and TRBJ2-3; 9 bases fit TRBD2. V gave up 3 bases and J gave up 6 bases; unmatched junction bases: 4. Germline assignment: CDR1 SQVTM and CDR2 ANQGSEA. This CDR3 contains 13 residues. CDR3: CSVDRLAADTQYF. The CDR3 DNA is TGCAGCGTTGATCGACTAGCGGCCGATACGCAGTATTTT.

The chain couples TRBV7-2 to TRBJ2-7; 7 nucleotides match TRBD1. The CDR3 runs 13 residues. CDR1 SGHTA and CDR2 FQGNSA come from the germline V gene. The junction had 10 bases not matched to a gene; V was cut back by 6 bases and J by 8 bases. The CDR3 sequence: CASSQTGSFKQYF. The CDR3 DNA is TGTGCCAGCAGTCAGACAGGGTCGTTCAAGCAGTACTTC.

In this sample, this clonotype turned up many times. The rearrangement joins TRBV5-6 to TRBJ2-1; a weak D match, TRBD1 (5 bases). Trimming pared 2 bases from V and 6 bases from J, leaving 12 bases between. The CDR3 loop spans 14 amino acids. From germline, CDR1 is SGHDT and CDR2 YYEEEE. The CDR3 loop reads CASSFDTGSNEQFF. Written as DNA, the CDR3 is TGTGCCAGCAGCTTTGATACAGGTTCCAATGAGCAGTTCTTC.

This chain's CDR3 is CASSLAGVGGDTQYF. CDR3 in DNA: TGTGCCAGCAGTCTAGCGGGGGTTGGGGGAGATACGCAGTATTTT. The chain uses TRBV27 and TRBJ2-3, with TRBD2 matching over 10 bases. This CDR3 has 15 amino acids. V lost 5 bases, J lost 5 bases, and 7 bases stayed unmatched. CDR1 and CDR2 (germline): MNHEY, SMNVEV (reference sequence).

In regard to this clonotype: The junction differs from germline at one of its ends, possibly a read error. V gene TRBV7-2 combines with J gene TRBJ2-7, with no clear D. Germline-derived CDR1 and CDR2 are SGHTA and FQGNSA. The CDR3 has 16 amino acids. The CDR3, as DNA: TGTGCCAGCAGCCCCGATTCAGGTGGCTTGTTTGGCGAGAAGTACTTC. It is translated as CASSPDSGGLFGEKYF.

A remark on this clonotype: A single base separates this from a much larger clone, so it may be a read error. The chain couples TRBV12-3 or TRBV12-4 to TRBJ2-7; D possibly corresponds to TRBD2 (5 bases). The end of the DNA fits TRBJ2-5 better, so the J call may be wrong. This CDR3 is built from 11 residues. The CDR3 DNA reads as TGTGCCAGCAACGGGAAAGAGACCCAGTACTTC. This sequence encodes CASNGKETQYF.

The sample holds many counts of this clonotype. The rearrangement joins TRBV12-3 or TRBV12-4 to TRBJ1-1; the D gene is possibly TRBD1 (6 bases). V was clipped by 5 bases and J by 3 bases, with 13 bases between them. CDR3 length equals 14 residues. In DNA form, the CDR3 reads TGTGCCAGCAGTCCTGGGGGGGCTTACACTGAAGCTTTCTTT. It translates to CASSPGGAYTEAFF.

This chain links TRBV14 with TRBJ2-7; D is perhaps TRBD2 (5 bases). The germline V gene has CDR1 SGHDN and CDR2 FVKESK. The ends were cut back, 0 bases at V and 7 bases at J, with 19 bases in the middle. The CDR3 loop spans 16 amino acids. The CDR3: CASSQDAGYSYNEQYF. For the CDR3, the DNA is TGTGCCAGCAGCCAAGATGCGGGTTACTCCTACAATGAGCAGTACTTC.

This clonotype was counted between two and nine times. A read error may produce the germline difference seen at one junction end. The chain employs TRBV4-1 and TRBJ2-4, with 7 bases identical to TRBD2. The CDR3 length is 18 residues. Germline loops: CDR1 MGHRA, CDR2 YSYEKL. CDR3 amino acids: CASSHPYGGGEAKNFQYF. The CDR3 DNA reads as TGCGCCAGCAGCCACCCGTACGGCGGGGGTGAAGCCAAAAACTTTCAGTACTTC.

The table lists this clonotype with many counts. The CDR3: CSATSGFTDTQYF. CDR3 DNA: TGCAGTGCTACTAGCGGATTCACAGATACGCAGTATTTT. The chain uses TRBV20-1 and TRBJ2-3; 7 bases are a match to TRBD2. This CDR3 region has 13 residues. With V trimmed by 4 bases and J by 2 bases, 3 bases remained unmatched. The germline V gene encodes CDR1 DFQATT and CDR2 SNEGSKA (reference sequence).

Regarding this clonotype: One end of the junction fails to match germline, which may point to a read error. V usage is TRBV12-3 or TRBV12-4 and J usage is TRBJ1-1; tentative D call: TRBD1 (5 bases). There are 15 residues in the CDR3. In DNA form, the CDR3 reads TGTGCCAGTAGTTTCACCCCACAGGTAGGAACTGAAGCTTTCTTT. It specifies CASSFTPQVGTEAFF.

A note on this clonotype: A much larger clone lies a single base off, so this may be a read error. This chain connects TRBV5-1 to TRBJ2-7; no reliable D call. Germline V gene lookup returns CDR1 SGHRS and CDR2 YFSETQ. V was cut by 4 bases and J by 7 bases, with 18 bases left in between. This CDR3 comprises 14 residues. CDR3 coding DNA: TGCGCCAGCAGCCTCCGGAACCCCTACAATGAGCAGTACTTC. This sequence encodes CASSLRNPYNEQYF.

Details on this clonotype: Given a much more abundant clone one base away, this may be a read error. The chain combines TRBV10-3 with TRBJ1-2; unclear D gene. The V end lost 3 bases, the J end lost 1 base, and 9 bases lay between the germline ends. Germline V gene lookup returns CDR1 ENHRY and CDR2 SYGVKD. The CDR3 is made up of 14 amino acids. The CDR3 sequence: CAISDSIFNYGYTF. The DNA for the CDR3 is TGTGCCATCAGTGATAGTATCTTTAACTATGGCTACACCTTC.